The TCR beta chain under discussion was sequenced for a study of technical replicates of blood from several donors. This clone occurred a few times. CDR3 length: 13 amino acids. Trimming removed 5 bases from V and 1 base from J, with 9 bases in between. Germline CDR1 and CDR2: SGHVS and FQNEAQ. Assay used: immunoSEQ multiplex PCR; TCRdb lists only in-frame clones, some missing. The profile shows under 75,000 clones, 75% to 90% of them singletons. The gene calls are TRBV7-8 and TRBJ2-7; TRBD1 is a possible D gene (5 bases). The source of this sequence is a human donor in good health. Some clones in this sample may be carry-over from other donors' samples. The sample comprised PBMCs. The CDR3 nucleotides read TGTGCCAGCAGCCCCAGGGTGTCCTACGAGCAGTACTTC. This translates into CASSPRVSYEQYF.